The clone carrying this T cell receptor beta chain appeared a single time. The antigen remains undetermined. These data originate in a study of cytomegalovirus exposure and HLA in healthy donors. The study's findings and limits: Accurate predictions that matched the HLA-A and HLA-B alleles of most subjects were reportedly made from TCR beta sequences.

Primers for the PCR totalled 60 Vbeta and 13 Jbeta. Here immunoSEQ multiplex PCR was the method, and the copy in TCRdb shows in-frame clones only, minus some. The repertoire holds approximately 150,000 clones, over 80% seen once, with 3% to 3.5% in the top ten. Sequencing was carried out using PBMCs. The receptor comes from a male donor in good health and CMV-seronegative.

The DNA for the CDR3 is TGTGCCAGCAGTTTGGTAGGACACCTGAACACCGGGGAGCTGTTTTTT. Its translation is CASSLVGHLNTGELFF. The V call is TRBV28, the J call TRBJ2-2; tentatively, D is TRBD1 (5 bases). Trimming took off 3 bases at V and 1 base at J, with 12 bases between the two ends. Germline CDR1 and CDR2: MDHEN and SYDVKM. The CDR3 is made up of 16 amino acids.